This entry features one T cell receptor beta chain sequence. Data came from immunoSEQ multiplex PCR; TCRdb stores just in-frame clones and leaves some out. Of fewer than 300,000 clones in the sample, around 85% were seen once. This sample was included in a study of blood T cell repertoires in COVID-19. Losses at the gene ends were 1 base for V and 6 bases for J; bases not matched to a gene: 6. Germline-derived CDR1 and CDR2 are SNHLY and FYNNEI. The CDR3 totals 16 residues. The rearrangement uses TRBV2 and TRBJ2-1, with TRBD2 identical over 10 bases. The sequence was collected from a human donor with COVID-19, enrolled during active disease. The donor label of this sample is uncertain. The sample taken for sequencing was peripheral blood. The CDR3 sequence: CASSEDSGRKGNEQFF. The CDR3 DNA follows: TGTGCCAGCAGTGAAGATAGCGGGAGGAAGGGCAATGAGCAGTTCTTC.